This T cell receptor beta chain was profiled in a study of monozygotic twins with inflammatory bowel disease. The CDR3 covers 15 residues. With eight separate reactions per sample, the authors made cDNA. TCRdb reprocessed the 5' RACE reads; each CDR3 protein has one entry and no DNA is given. The table for this sample gives some 330,000 distinct CDR3 sequences. The chain combines TRBV12-3 or TRBV12-4 with TRBJ2-5; the TCRdb call, TRBD1, lacks DNA for checking. The sequence came from a human donor with ulcerative colitis or Crohn's disease, or a healthy co-twin of an affected twin (not recorded which). What was sequenced was blood. The CDR3 spells CASSSSPRGSETQYF.